This is a list of T cell receptor beta chains from one sample in a study of T cells in Graves' hyperthyroidism and ophthalmopathy. Each CDR3 protein gets one entry after TCRdb re-called the multiplex PCR reads with MiXCR. The data hold about 620,000 distinct CDR3 sequences, with around 15% observed a single time. Sequencing was done on a sample of blood. The receptor source for this set is a woman under 40 with Graves' hyperthyroidism. Both conserved end residues are part of each CDR3. D genes are given only for firm matches. Size is omitted from some rows. Given values are once, few, many or a class for expanded clones.

V gene	clone size	D gene	J gene	CDR3 protein	CDR3 DNA
TRBV12-3/TRBV12-4	.	.	TRBJ2-6	CASSLHRASGANVLTF	TGTGCCAGCAGTTTGCACAGGGCTTCTGGGGCCAACGTCCTGACTTTC
TRBV19	.	TRBD1	TRBJ1-5	CASSIGGQGKIQPQHF	TGTGCCAGTAGTATAGGCGGACAGGGGAAGATTCAGCCCCAGCATTTT
TRBV29-1	.	TRBD1	TRBJ2-2	CSVSEQGATGELFF	TGCAGCGTTTCAGAACAGGGGGCGACCGGGGAGCTGTTTTTT
TRBV27	.	.	TRBJ1-4	CASSPGQNLLEKLFF	TGTGCCAGCAGTCCTGGACAGAATTTACTTGAAAAACTGTTTTTT
TRBV2	many	.	TRBJ1-4	CASSESLANEKLFF	TGTGCCAGCAGTGAGAGTCTTGCTAATGAAAAACTGTTTTTT
TRBV12-3/TRBV12-4	.	TRBD1	TRBJ1-1	CASSRDSMNTEAFF	TGTGCCAGCAGCCGGGACAGCATGAACACTGAAGCTTTCTTT
TRBV2	.	TRBD2	TRBJ2-7	CASRLADPYEQYF	TGTGCCAGCCGTCTAGCGGACCCCTACGAGCAGTACTTC
TRBV20-1	.	.	TRBJ2-7	CSARRPTDEQYF	TGCAGTGCTAGGCGCCCGACAGACGAGCAGTACTTC
TRBV11-2	many	.	TRBJ2-5	CASSLVQGIETQYF	TGTGCCAGCAGCTTAGTCCAGGGAATAGAGACCCAGTACTTC
TRBV20-1	many	TRBD2	TRBJ2-3	CSARGTSGRGNTQYF	TGCAGTGCTAGAGGGACTAGCGGGAGGGGGAATACGCAGTATTTT
TRBV5-1	few	.	TRBJ2-7	CASSLAVAKYEQYF	TGCGCCAGCAGCTTGGCAGTAGCTAAGTACGAGCAGTACTTC
TRBV5-5	many	.	TRBJ2-1	CASSWGTAEQFF	TGTGCCAGCAGCTGGGGGACCGCGGAGCAGTTCTTC
TRBV27	few	.	TRBJ2-7	CASSWGSSYGQYF	TGTGCCAGCAGTTGGGGAAGCTCCTACGGGCAGTACTTC
TRBV7-9	many	.	TRBJ2-1	CASSLGVANEQFF	TGTGCCAGCAGCTTAGGGGTTGCGAATGAGCAGTTCTTC
TRBV13	.	.	TRBJ2-1	CASSSEIPGPNEQFF	TGTGCCAGCAGCTCAGAGATTCCGGGGCCGAATGAGCAGTTCTTC
TRBV20-1	many	.	TRBJ1-1	CSARKGGDTEAFF	TGCAGTGCTAGAAAGGGTGGGGACACTGAAGCTTTCTTT
TRBV28	many	.	TRBJ1-1	CASSPRGEGTEAFF	TGTGCCAGCAGTCCCCGGGGTGAGGGTACTGAAGCTTTCTTT
TRBV29-1	.	.	TRBJ2-7	CSVEETGRAHYEQYF	TGCAGCGTTGAAGAGACGGGAAGGGCCCACTACGAGCAGTACTTC
TRBV12-3/TRBV12-4	few	.	TRBJ1-5	CASSLALSNQPQHF	TGTGCCAGCAGTTTAGCTCTTAGCAATCAGCCCCAGCATTTT
TRBV9	few	.	TRBJ2-1	CASSVEGSGEQFF	TGTGCCAGCAGCGTAGAGGGGAGTGGTGAGCAGTTCTTC
TRBV7-2	.	.	TRBJ1-4	CASSLGRSGVTNEKLFF	TGTGCCAGCAGCTTAGGGCGGTCGGGTGTGACTAATGAAAAACTGTTTTTT
TRBV14	.	.	TRBJ2-3	CASSPPRHTDTQYF	TGTGCCAGCAGCCCACCCCGTCACACAGATACGCAGTATTTT
TRBV18	few	TRBD2	TRBJ2-7	CASSPGLAGGNEQYF	TGTGCCAGCTCACCTGGACTAGCGGGAGGTAACGAGCAGTACTTC
TRBV6-2/TRBV6-3	many	.	TRBJ2-2	CASSSRNTGELFF	TGTGCCAGCAGTTCAAGGAACACCGGGGAGCTGTTTTTT
TRBV6-1	many	TRBD2	TRBJ2-1	CASSEGLAAEQFF	TGTGCCAGCAGTGAGGGACTAGCGGCTGAGCAGTTCTTC
TRBV29-1	few	.	TRBJ2-3	CSVDDPADTQYF	TGCAGCGTTGACGATCCGGCCGATACGCAGTATTTT
TRBV28	few	TRBD2	TRBJ2-4	CATEAGLARNIQYF	TGTGCCACCGAAGCGGGGCTAGCCAGAAACATTCAGTACTTC
TRBV7-2	many	TRBD2	TRBJ2-7	CASTPGAGAYEQYF	TGTGCCAGCACCCCCGGGGCGGGAGCCTACGAGCAGTACTTC
TRBV5-1	.	TRBD2	TRBJ2-2	CASRTAGDTGELFF	TGCGCCAGCAGGACAGCGGGAGACACCGGGGAGCTGTTTTTT
TRBV7-9	many	TRBD1	TRBJ2-7	CASSLGDRLYEQYF	TGTGCCAGCAGCTTAGGGGACAGACTCTACGAGCAGTACTTC
TRBV12-3/TRBV12-4	many	TRBD1	TRBJ2-1	CASTDGQGNNEQFF	TGTGCCAGCACCGATGGACAGGGGAACAATGAGCAGTTCTTC
TRBV5-1	.	TRBD2	TRBJ2-5	CASSLESGSGETQYF	TGCGCCAGCAGCCTGGAGAGCGGGAGCGGGGAGACCCAGTACTTC
TRBV11-2	.	.	TRBJ1-3	CASSLSGVDSGNTIYF	.
TRBV3-1	many	.	TRBJ2-4	CASSQAFSAKNIQYF	TGTGCCAGCAGCCAAGCGTTTAGCGCCAAAAACATTCAGTACTTC
TRBV18	many	.	TRBJ2-3	CASSPLQGTSTDTQYF	TGTGCCAGCTCACCACTCCAGGGGACTAGCACAGATACGCAGTATTTT
TRBV5-1	many	TRBD2	TRBJ2-1	CASGMTSGTYNEQFF	TGCGCCAGCGGGATGACTAGCGGGACGTACAATGAGCAGTTCTTC
TRBV28	many	TRBD1	TRBJ1-1	CASHGGGVVNTEAFF	TGTGCCAGTCATGGAGGGGGCGTCGTGAACACTGAAGCTTTCTTT
TRBV7-2	.	.	TRBJ2-5	CASKRGRGTQETQYF	TGTGCCAGCAAACGGGGGCGAGGGACACAAGAGACCCAGTACTTC
TRBV6-1	few	.	TRBJ2-3	CASSTLAGTISTDTQYF	TGTGCCAGCAGCACGTTGGCCGGTACTATCAGCACAGATACGCAGTATTTT
TRBV7-3	.	TRBD2	TRBJ2-5	CASSVSGDEETQYF	TGTGCCAGCAGCGTTAGCGGGGACGAAGAGACCCAGTACTTC
TRBV19	.	.	TRBJ1-1	CASTNKNEAFF	TGTGCCAGTACCAACAAGAACGAAGCTTTCTTT
TRBV24-1	many	.	TRBJ1-5	CATSESTGSNQPQHF	TGTGCCACCAGTGAGTCGACAGGTAGCAATCAGCCCCAGCATTTT
TRBV7-2	.	TRBD1	TRBJ2-2	CASSLFGQGEGELFF	TGTGCCAGCAGCTTATTTGGACAGGGCGAGGGGGAGCTGTTTTTT
TRBV7-2	.	.	TRBJ2-3	CASSRQGRADTQYF	TGTGCCAGCAGCCGACAGGGGAGGGCAGATACGCAGTATTTT
TRBV11-2	.	TRBD2	TRBJ2-1	CASSLDETSGRPNEQFF	TGTGCCAGCAGCTTAGACGAGACTAGCGGGAGACCCAATGAGCAGTTCTTC
TRBV5-5	many	.	TRBJ1-1	CASSLGQARAFF	TGTGCCAGCAGCTTGGGACAGGCTCGGGCTTTCTTT
TRBV5-1	.	TRBD1	TRBJ2-2	CASSLLGGRFTGELFF	TGCGCCAGCAGCCTCTTAGGGGGCCGTTTCACCGGGGAGCTGTTTTTT
TRBV20-1	few	TRBD1	TRBJ1-2	CSARAGTGLSGYTF	TGCAGTGCTAGAGCCGGGACAGGGTTAAGCGGCTACACCTTC
TRBV27	many	.	TRBJ2-7	CASSSLTVLGEQYF	TGTGCCAGCAGTTCCTTGACAGTCTTGGGTGAGCAGTACTTC
TRBV7-2	many	.	TRBJ1-5	CASRGDGRQPQHF	TGTGCCAGCAGGGGGGATGGAAGACAGCCCCAGCATTTT
TRBV11-2	.	.	TRBJ2-7	CASSQDDGQSYEQYF	TGCGCCAGCAGCCAAGACGACGGACAAAGCTACGAGCAGTACTTC
TRBV7-2	few	TRBD1	TRBJ1-6	CASSFPGGQSPLHF	TGTGCCAGCAGCTTTCCAGGGGGGCAATCACCCCTCCACTTT
TRBV30	many	.	TRBJ2-5	CAWSVGQETQYF	TGTGCCTGGAGTGTTGGGCAAGAGACCCAGTACTTC
TRBV20-1	few	TRBD1	TRBJ2-7	CSATRDRGHYEQYF	TGCAGTGCAACCCGGGACAGGGGTCACTACGAGCAGTACTTC
TRBV5-1	many	.	TRBJ1-3	CASSLDPDTMSTSGNTIYF	TGCGCCAGCAGCTTGGACCCGGACACAATGTCAACCTCTGGAAACACCATATATTTT
TRBV5-6	.	.	TRBJ1-4	CASSLATGSIEKGEKLFF	TGTGCCAGCAGCTTGGCCACAGGGTCTATCGAGAAGGGTGAAAAACTGTTTTTT
TRBV5-1	few	.	TRBJ1-1	CASSPGGGGEEAFF	TGCGCCAGCAGCCCTGGAGGGGGGGGCGAGGAAGCTTTCTTT
TRBV20-1	many	TRBD2	TRBJ2-5	CSASGGRETQYF	TGCAGTGCTAGTGGCGGGAGGGAGACCCAGTACTTC
TRBV18	.	.	TRBJ1-2	CASSPEAGDDYGYTF	TGTGCCAGCTCACCAGAGGCAGGGGACGACTATGGCTACACCTTC
TRBV24-1	few	TRBD2	TRBJ2-1	CATSDFGREDEQFF	TGTGCCACCAGTGATTTTGGCCGGGAGGATGAGCAGTTCTTC